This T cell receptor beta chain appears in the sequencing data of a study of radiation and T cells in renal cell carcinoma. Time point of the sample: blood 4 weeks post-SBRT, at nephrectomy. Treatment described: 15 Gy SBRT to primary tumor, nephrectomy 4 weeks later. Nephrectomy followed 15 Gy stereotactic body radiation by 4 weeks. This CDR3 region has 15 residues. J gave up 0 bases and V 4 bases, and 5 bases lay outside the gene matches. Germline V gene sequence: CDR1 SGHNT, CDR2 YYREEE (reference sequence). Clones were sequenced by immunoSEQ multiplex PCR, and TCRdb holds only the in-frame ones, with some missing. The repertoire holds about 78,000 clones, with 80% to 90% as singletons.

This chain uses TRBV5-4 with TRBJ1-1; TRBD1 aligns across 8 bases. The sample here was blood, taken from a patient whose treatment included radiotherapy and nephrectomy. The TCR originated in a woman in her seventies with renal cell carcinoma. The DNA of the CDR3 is TGTGCCAGCAGCCTCCGGACAGGGATGAACACTGAAGCTTTCTTT. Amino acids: CASSLRTGMNTEAFF.